The rows below give T cell receptor beta chains drawn from one sample of a study of PD-L1 blockade in urothelial cancer. Repertoires were generated with immunoSEQ multiplex PCR, while TCRdb's copy carries only in-frame clones and drops some. This sample has 130,000 or so clones, with about four fifths found just once. The sample here was PBMCs, taken around atezolizumab (anti-PD-L1) treatment. These receptors all stem from a man aged 50-59 years with urothelial cancer. CDR3s include the opening cysteine and the closing phenylalanine or tryptophan. D genes are given only for firm matches. The listing skips clone size in some rows; elsewhere it reads once, few, many or a size class.

clone size: -; CDR3 length: 12; D gene: -; V gene: TRBV19; J gene: TRBJ2-7; CDR3 protein: CATSDRTYEQYF; CDR3 DNA: TGTGCCACCTCTGACAGGACCTACGAGCAGTACTTC
clone size: -; CDR3 length: 11; D gene: -; V gene: TRBV2; J gene: TRBJ2-1; CDR3 protein: CASSRGNEQFF; CDR3 DNA: TGTGCCAGCAGCAGGGGCAATGAGCAGTTCTTC
clone size: -; CDR3 length: 13; D gene: -; V gene: TRBV9; J gene: TRBJ1-6; CDR3 protein: CASSVAGGTPLHF; CDR3 DNA: TGTGCCAGCAGCGTAGCTGGCGGGACACCCCTCCACTTT
clone size: -; CDR3 length: 16; D gene: TRBD2; V gene: TRBV30; J gene: TRBJ2-1; CDR3 protein: CAWRGTSGRSYNEQFF; CDR3 DNA: TGTGCCTGGAGAGGGACTAGCGGGAGATCCTACAATGAGCAGTTCTTC
clone size: -; CDR3 length: 14; D gene: TRBD1; V gene: TRBV18; J gene: TRBJ1-1; CDR3 protein: CASSRDRLNTEAFF; CDR3 DNA: TGTGCCAGCTCACGGGACAGACTGAACACTGAAGCTTTCTTT
clone size: -; CDR3 length: 13; D gene: -; V gene: TRBV5-1; J gene: TRBJ1-2; CDR3 protein: CASSSSGVYGYTF; CDR3 DNA: TGCGCCAGCAGCTCCAGCGGGGTCTATGGCTACACCTTC
clone size: medium-sized; CDR3 length: 15; D gene: TRBD2; V gene: TRBV14; J gene: TRBJ2-3; CDR3 protein: CASSPGLAGGPTQYF; CDR3 DNA: TGTGCCAGCAGCCCGGGACTAGCGGGGGGACCTACGCAGTATTTT
clone size: -; CDR3 length: 15; D gene: TRBD1; V gene: TRBV7-7; J gene: TRBJ2-5; CDR3 protein: CASSLGRTGQETQYF; CDR3 DNA: TGTGCTAGCAGCTTAGGCAGGACAGGACAAGAGACCCAGTACTTC
clone size: -; CDR3 length: 12; D gene: -; V gene: TRBV6-5; J gene: TRBJ1-4; CDR3 protein: CASSPYNEKLFF; CDR3 DNA: TGTGCCAGCAGTCCCTATAATGAAAAACTGTTTTTT
clone size: once; CDR3 length: 16; D gene: TRBD2; V gene: TRBV5-4; J gene: TRBJ2-3; CDR3 protein: CASSSKLAGPTDTQYF; CDR3 DNA: TGTGCCAGCAGCAGCAAACTAGCGGGACCCACAGATACGCAGTATTTT
clone size: -; CDR3 length: 15; D gene: TRBD1; V gene: TRBV2; J gene: TRBJ2-7; CDR3 protein: CASRGLTGSSYEQYF; CDR3 DNA: TGTGCCAGCAGGGGCCTGACAGGGAGCTCCTACGAGCAGTACTTC
clone size: -; CDR3 length: 13; D gene: -; V gene: TRBV7-2; J gene: TRBJ2-3; CDR3 protein: CASTLGLTDTQYF; CDR3 DNA: TGTGCCAGCACCCTGGGGCTCACAGATACGCAGTATTTT
clone size: -; CDR3 length: 16; D gene: -; V gene: TRBV5-1; J gene: TRBJ2-1; CDR3 protein: CASSLEGTTSYNEQFF; CDR3 DNA: TGCGCCAGCAGCTTAGAGGGCACAACCTCCTACAATGAGCAGTTCTTC
clone size: -; CDR3 length: 14; D gene: TRBD2; V gene: TRBV7-8; J gene: TRBJ2-1; CDR3 protein: CASSFGGSYNEQFF; CDR3 DNA: TGTGCCAGCAGCTTCGGCGGGAGCTACAATGAGCAGTTCTTC
clone size: once; CDR3 length: 14; D gene: TRBD1; V gene: TRBV5-1; J gene: TRBJ1-2; CDR3 protein: CASSLGQGNYGYTF; CDR3 DNA: TGCGCCAGCAGCCTGGGACAGGGGAACTATGGCTACACCTTC
clone size: -; CDR3 length: 15; D gene: TRBD1; V gene: TRBV7-9; J gene: TRBJ1-5; CDR3 protein: CASSRGQGGSQPQHF; CDR3 DNA: TGTGCCAGCAGCCGAGGACAGGGAGGTAGTCAGCCCCAGCATTTT
clone size: -; CDR3 length: 16; D gene: TRBD2; V gene: TRBV25-1; J gene: TRBJ2-1; CDR3 protein: CASSELQGRGDNEQFF; CDR3 DNA: TGTGCCAGCAGTGAGCTTCAGGGCCGGGGGGACAATGAGCAGTTCTTC
clone size: -; CDR3 length: 14; D gene: -; V gene: TRBV4-2; J gene: TRBJ2-1; CDR3 protein: CASSQDPSQNEQFF; CDR3 DNA: TGTGCCAGCAGCCAAGACCCTAGCCAGAATGAGCAGTTCTTC
clone size: -; CDR3 length: 11; D gene: TRBD1; V gene: TRBV29-1; J gene: TRBJ1-4; CDR3 protein: CSTRQGEKLFF; CDR3 DNA: TGCAGCACTCGACAGGGGGAAAAACTGTTTTTT
clone size: few; CDR3 length: 15; D gene: TRBD1; V gene: TRBV5-4; J gene: TRBJ1-6; CDR3 protein: CASSLDRGYGSPLHF; CDR3 DNA: TGTGCCAGCAGCCTGGACAGGGGTTATGGATCACCCCTCCACTTT
clone size: -; CDR3 length: 15; D gene: -; V gene: TRBV18; J gene: TRBJ1-3; CDR3 protein: CASSPPLSGGNTIYF; CDR3 DNA: TGTGCCAGCTCACCCCCCCTATCAGGTGGAAACACCATATATTTT
clone size: -; CDR3 length: 14; D gene: -; V gene: TRBV15; J gene: TRBJ2-1; CDR3 protein: CATSAWPRGNEQFF; CDR3 DNA: TGTGCCACCAGCGCGTGGCCCCGGGGCAATGAGCAGTTCTTC
clone size: -; CDR3 length: 11; D gene: -; V gene: TRBV10-3; J gene: TRBJ2-1; CDR3 protein: CAISGDNEQFF; CDR3 DNA: TGTGCCATCAGTGGCGACAATGAGCAGTTCTTC
clone size: -; CDR3 length: 14; D gene: -; V gene: TRBV5-1; J gene: TRBJ1-1; CDR3 protein: CASRTVSGNTEAFF; CDR3 DNA: TGCGCCAGCAGGACAGTAAGTGGGAACACTGAAGCTTTCTTT
clone size: -; CDR3 length: 16; D gene: -; V gene: TRBV5-1; J gene: TRBJ2-1; CDR3 protein: CASSYTVIAVYNEQFF; CDR3 DNA: TGCGCCAGCAGCTACACCGTAATAGCCGTATACAATGAGCAGTTCTTC
clone size: -; CDR3 length: 14; D gene: -; V gene: TRBV30; J gene: TRBJ1-5; CDR3 protein: CAWSGYGHNQPQHF; CDR3 DNA: TGTGCCTGGAGTGGATACGGTCACAATCAGCCCCAGCATTTT
clone size: once; CDR3 length: 14; D gene: -; V gene: TRBV9; J gene: TRBJ2-1; CDR3 protein: CASSVATRWGEQFF; CDR3 DNA: TGTGCCAGCAGCGTAGCTACTAGGTGGGGTGAGCAGTTCTTC
clone size: -; CDR3 length: 15; D gene: TRBD1; V gene: TRBV6-5; J gene: TRBJ1-1; CDR3 protein: CASSAAGTVNTEAFF; CDR3 DNA: TGTGCCAGCAGCGCCGCCGGGACAGTTAACACTGAAGCTTTCTTT
clone size: -; CDR3 length: 15; D gene: -; V gene: TRBV5-4; J gene: TRBJ2-5; CDR3 protein: CASSRDFNPGETQYF; CDR3 DNA: TGTGCCAGCAGCCGGGACTTCAATCCCGGGGAGACCCAGTACTTC
clone size: -; CDR3 length: 17; D gene: TRBD1; V gene: TRBV11-1; J gene: TRBJ2-1; CDR3 protein: CASSFKAQGVSYNEQFF; CDR3 DNA: TGTGCCAGCAGCTTCAAGGCACAGGGGGTCTCCTACAATGAGCAGTTCTTC
clone size: -; CDR3 length: 14; D gene: -; V gene: TRBV19; J gene: TRBJ1-6; CDR3 protein: CASSIQGRASPLHF; CDR3 DNA: TGTGCCAGTAGTATTCAGGGGAGGGCTTCACCCCTCCACTTT
clone size: -; CDR3 length: 15; D gene: TRBD2; V gene: TRBV5-1; J gene: TRBJ2-5; CDR3 protein: CASSPQTSGQETQYF; CDR3 DNA: TGCGCCAGCAGCCCGCAGACTAGCGGACAAGAGACCCAGTACTTC
clone size: -; CDR3 length: 14; D gene: TRBD1; V gene: TRBV6-5; J gene: TRBJ2-7; CDR3 protein: CASTDRGRGYEQYF; CDR3 DNA: TGTGCCAGCACTGACAGGGGACGAGGGTACGAGCAGTACTTC
clone size: -; CDR3 length: 15; D gene: -; V gene: TRBV5-1; J gene: TRBJ1-1; CDR3 protein: CASSFLGDMNTEAFF; CDR3 DNA: TGCGCCAGCAGCTTTCTAGGGGACATGAACACTGAAGCTTTCTTT
clone size: -; CDR3 length: 16; D gene: TRBD2; V gene: TRBV11-2; J gene: TRBJ2-7; CDR3 protein: CASSRVTSGPSYEQYF; CDR3 DNA: TGTGCCAGCAGCCGCGTGACTAGCGGGCCATCCTACGAGCAGTACTTC
clone size: -; CDR3 length: 16; D gene: -; V gene: TRBV18; J gene: TRBJ1-1; CDR3 protein: CASSPEGQFMNTEAFF; CDR3 DNA: TGTGCCAGCTCACCAGAGGGCCAATTTATGAACACTGAAGCTTTCTTT
clone size: once; CDR3 length: 14; D gene: TRBD2; V gene: TRBV6-6; J gene: TRBJ2-5; CDR3 protein: CASSYRAGGETQYF; CDR3 DNA: TGTGCCAGCAGTTACCGAGCGGGAGGAGAGACCCAGTACTTC
clone size: -; CDR3 length: 17; D gene: TRBD1; V gene: TRBV7-6; J gene: TRBJ1-1; CDR3 protein: CASSLDTGQGMNTEAFF; CDR3 DNA: TGTGCCAGCAGCTTAGATACCGGACAGGGAATGAACACTGAAGCTTTCTTT
clone size: -; CDR3 length: 17; D gene: TRBD2; V gene: TRBV19; J gene: TRBJ2-3; CDR3 protein: CASSLRTSGASTDTQYF; CDR3 DNA: TGTGCCAGTAGTCTTAGGACTAGCGGCGCTAGCACAGATACGCAGTATTTT
clone size: many; CDR3 length: 17; D gene: TRBD1; V gene: TRBV18; J gene: TRBJ1-5; CDR3 protein: CASSPPGQGMRNQPQHF; CDR3 DNA: TGTGCCAGCTCACCACCGGGACAGGGTATGCGCAATCAGCCCCAGCATTTT